The text below deals with one T cell receptor beta chain. The CDR3 is 17 residues long. The junction had 11 bases not matched to a gene; V was cut back by 4 bases and J by 3 bases. CDR1 and CDR2 from the germline V gene are KGHSH and LQKENI. These data are taken from a study of blood T cell repertoires in COVID-19. Across the whole study: COVID-19 samples, acute and convalescent, were from the United States, Italy and Spain. T cells, B-cell-depleted T cells, or PBMCs provided the cDNA or gDNA that served as material.

TCRdb's copy holds only in-frame clones and misses some; the assay was immunoSEQ multiplex PCR. This table holds around 160,000 clones, about 92% found once. Sequenced material: peripheral blood. This chain connects TRBV18 to TRBJ2-7, with TRBD2 matching 11 bases. This sequence was found in a man aged 60-69 years with active or convalescent COVID-19. In DNA form, the CDR3 reads TGTGCCAGCTCACTTACTCTAGCGGGAGGTCCTCTCTACGAGCAGTACTTC. Its translation is CASSLTLAGGPLYEQYF.